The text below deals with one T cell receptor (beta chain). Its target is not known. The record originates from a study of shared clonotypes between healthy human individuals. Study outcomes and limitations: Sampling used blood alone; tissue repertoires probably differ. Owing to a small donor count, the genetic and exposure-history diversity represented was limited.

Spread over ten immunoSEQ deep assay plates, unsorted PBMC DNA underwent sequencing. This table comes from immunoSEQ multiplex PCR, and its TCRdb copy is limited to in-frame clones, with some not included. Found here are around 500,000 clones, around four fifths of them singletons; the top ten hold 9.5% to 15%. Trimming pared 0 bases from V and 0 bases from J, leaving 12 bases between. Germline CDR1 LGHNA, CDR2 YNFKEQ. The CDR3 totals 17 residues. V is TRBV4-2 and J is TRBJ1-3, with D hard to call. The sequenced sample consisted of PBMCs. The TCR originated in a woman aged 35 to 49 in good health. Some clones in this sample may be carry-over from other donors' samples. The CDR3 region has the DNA TGTGCCAGCAGCCAAGATTCGTTCGCAGGCTCTGGAAACACCATATATTTT. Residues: CASSQDSFAGSGNTIYF.